These 8 T cell receptor beta chains originate from one sample sequenced in a study of T cell responses to AZD1222 COVID-19 vaccine. Measured with immunoSEQ multiplex PCR; TCRdb has only the in-frame clones, and not every one. The table shows about 120,000 clones, with 75% to 95% occurring only once. Sequenced here: peripheral blood, sampled 28 days after the second dose of the MenACWY control vaccine. These receptors were taken from an adult who received the MenACWY meningococcal vaccine as a control.

This clone appeared a few times. This chain links TRBV4-1 with TRBJ1-2, with 8 nucleotides matching TRBD1. V lost 1 base, J lost 4 bases, and 8 bases stayed unmatched. CDR3 length equals 16 residues. Germline CDR1 MGHRA, CDR2 YSYEKL. In DNA, the CDR3 is TGCGCCAGCAGCCAAGCCCCGGCAGGGGGCGGCTATGGCTACACCTTC. This gives the protein CASSQAPAGGGYGYTF.

This chain uses TRBV5-1 with TRBJ2-1; weak D call: TRBD1 (5 bases). CDR1 SGHRS and CDR2 YFSETQ come from the germline V gene. V lost 3 bases and J 5 bases, leaving 12 bases between the germline ends. The CDR3 extends over 14 amino acids. The CDR3, as DNA: TGCGCCAGCAGCTCAGGGTCAGCAGACAATGAGCAGTTCTTC. It yields the protein CASSSGSADNEQFF.

The chain joins TRBV27 to TRBJ2-7, with a possible D match to TRBD1 (7 bases). CDR3 length: 15 residues. Germline CDR1 reads MNHEY; CDR2 reads SMNVEV (reference sequence). V dropped 7 bases and J dropped 3 bases, with 19 bases sitting between them. CDR3 nucleotide sequence: TGTGCCAGCAAGAACCAGGGGGGCAATCGCTACGAGCAGTACGTC. Encoded protein: CASKNQGGNRYEQYV.

This clone occurred a few times. The identical CDR3 is also encoded by other nucleotide sequences in the sample. The chain's CDR3 is CASSYGGRYSNQPQHF. The CDR3 nucleotides are TGTGCCAGCAGTTACGGCGGGAGGTATAGCAATCAGCCCCAGCATTTT. The genes are TRBV6-5 and TRBJ1-5, with D hard to call. The CDR3 runs to 16 residues. V was trimmed by 2 bases and J by 0 bases, leaving 11 bases between them. Germline CDR1 and CDR2: MNHEY and SVGAGI.

The J gene is TRBJ2-2, the V gene TRBV4-1, with TRBD2 matching over 10 bases. V shed 4 bases, J shed 4 bases, and the junction held 3 bases outside the gene matches. In germline, CDR1 is MGHRA, CDR2 YSYEKL. This CDR3 is built from 15 residues. The CDR3 sequence: CASSLERGGTGELFF. In DNA form, the CDR3 reads TGCGCCAGCAGCCTCGAGCGGGGGGGCACCGGGGAGCTGTTTTTT.

The chain carries TRBV6-6 and TRBJ1-2; D call uncertain. In germline, CDR1 is MNHNY, CDR2 SVGAGI (reference sequence). The CDR3 totals 11 residues. V gave up 6 bases and J gave up 4 bases, with 6 bases separating them. CDR3 loop: CASRGSYGYTF. CDR3 DNA sequence: TGTGCCAGCAGGGGCAGCTATGGCTACACCTTC.

This clone was found once. V and J are TRBV9 and TRBJ2-1; possibly TRBD1 or TRBD2 for D (5 bases each). Trimming took 5 bases from V and 8 from J, leaving 20 bases between them. Germline V gene sequence: CDR1 SGDLS, CDR2 YYNGEE. There are 15 residues in the CDR3. DNA of the CDR3: TGTGCCAGCAGTTTCGGGGACGGCTTTGCTCATGAGCAGTTCTTC. Translated, it gives CASSFGDGFAHEQFF.

The chain couples TRBV28 to TRBJ2-7; 9 nucleotides line up with TRBD1. The trim removed 2 bases at V and 3 bases at J, leaving 8 bases unmatched. The CDR3 spans 16 residues. CDR1 and CDR2 (germline): MDHEN, SYDVKM. CDR3 nucleotide sequence: TGTGCCAGCAGTTTACTTCGGGGACAGGGATTCTACGAGCAGTACTTC. It codes for CASSLLRGQGFYEQYF. The entire variable domain, with the rest obtained from reference TRBV28 and TRBJ2-7, is as follows: DVKVTQSSRYLVKRTGEKVFLECVQDMDHENMFWYRQDPGLGLRLIYFSYDVKMKEKGDIPEGYSVSREKKERFSLILESASTNQTSMYLCASSLLRGQGFYEQYFGPGTRLTVT.